Below are 28 T cell receptor beta chains sequenced from a single sample in a study of human T cells and chemical hapten exposure. The sample's time point: patch test 2, 6 weeks after DPC sensitization. Stated treatment: therapeutic diphenylcyclopropenone sensitization with weekly scalp DPC. TCRdb re-called the RACE reads with MiXCR, one entry per CDR3 protein. The sample carries about 84,000 distinct CDR3 sequences, less than 11% recorded once. The sample in question was whole blood, obtained in connection with sensitization to the hapten diphenylcyclopropenone (DPC). These receptor sequences come from a woman between 50 and 59 years old with alopecia areata. Some clones in this sample may be carry-over from other donors' samples.

This clonotype was seen at least ten times. The chain is built from TRBV9 and TRBJ2-1, with 14 positions matching TRBD2. The CDR3 extends over 18 amino acids. Trimming removed 0 bases from V and 7 bases from J; junction bases left unmatched: 9. Germline lookup yields CDR1 SGDLS and CDR2 YYNGEE. Written as DNA, the CDR3 is TGTGCCAGCAGCGTAGTGGTCGGGACTAGCGGGAGTGGGAATGAGCAGTTCTTC. Translated, it gives CASSVVVGTSGSGNEQFF.

Ten or more counts support this clonotype. V is TRBV7-9 and J is TRBJ1-1, with a weak D call TRBD1 (5 bases). V dropped 5 bases and J dropped 0 bases, with 16 bases sitting between them. CDR1 SEHNR and CDR2 FQNEAQ come from the germline V gene (reference sequence). The CDR3 totals 16 residues. The CDR3: CASSTARTSLNTEAFF. The CDR3 DNA reads TGTGCCAGCAGCACCGCACGGACATCCCTGAACACTGAAGCTTTCTTT.

This clonotype was picked up a small number of times. This rearrangement joins TRBV30 to TRBJ2-1; 11 nucleotides agree with TRBD2. With V trimmed by 5 bases and J by 2 bases, 5 bases remained unmatched. Germline V gene lookup returns CDR1 GTSNPN and CDR2 SVGIG (reference sequence). This CDR3 comprises 15 residues. The CDR3 DNA sequence: TGTGCCTGGGGGGGGACTAGCGGAGCCTACAATGAGCAGTTCTTC. Translating it yields CAWGGTSGAYNEQFF.

This clonotype was seen a few times. V gene TRBV5-5 combines with J gene TRBJ1-1; no firm D call. From germline, CDR1 is SGHKS and CDR2 YYEKEE (reference sequence). The CDR3 sequence is 14 residues long. Trimming left V 3 bases short and J 1 base short, with 10 bases between. The CDR3 DNA reads TGTGCCAGCAGCTCAAGAACGGGGAACACTGAAGCTTTCTTT. Translated: CASSSRTGNTEAFF. The full variable domain, rest sourced from reference TRBV5-5 and TRBJ1-1, is DAGVTQSPTHLIKTRGQQVTLRCSPISGHKSVSWYQQVLGQGPQFIFQYYEKEERGRGNFPDRFSARQFPNYSSELNVNALLLGDSALYLCASSSRTGNTEAFFGQGTRLTVV.

Ten or more counts support this clonotype. The chain uses TRBV5-4 and TRBJ2-1; D is ambiguous. Germline V gene lookup returns CDR1 SGHNT and CDR2 YYREEE (reference sequence). Trimming cost V 4 bases and J 7 bases, with 15 bases left between them. The CDR3 runs 14 residues. For the CDR3, the DNA is TGTGCCAGCAGCGCCCCTCTTTCAAGGAATGAGCAGTTCTTC. Translated: CASSAPLSRNEQFF.

This clonotype was detected many times. The rearrangement joins TRBV4-3 to TRBJ2-7; 8 bases agree with TRBD1. CDR1 LGHNA and CDR2 YSLEER come from the germline V gene. The CDR3 is 16 amino acids. V shed 1 base, J shed 3 bases, and the junction held 8 bases outside the gene matches. CDR3: CASSQGRTGRSYEQYF. The CDR3 DNA sequence: TGCGCCAGCAGCCAAGGCAGGACAGGGAGAAGCTACGAGCAGTACTTC.

The V call is TRBV29-1, the J call TRBJ2-6, with TRBD2 matching 9 bases. The V gene's germline CDR1 is SQVTM and CDR2 ANQGSEA. The V segment lost 6 bases and the J segment 2 bases; nucleotides outside the gene matches: 11. This CDR3 is built from 17 residues. DNA for the CDR3: TGCAGCGTCTCTGTTAGCGGGAGAATCACTGGGGCCAACGTCCTGACTTTC. It encodes CSVSVSGRITGANVLTF.

This clonotype was seen more than once but under ten times. The rearrangement joins TRBV5-4 to TRBJ2-3; TRBD1 matches at 8 bases. Trimming took 3 bases from V and 8 from J; bases not matched to a gene: 11. In germline, CDR1 is SGHNT, CDR2 YYREEE (reference sequence). CDR3 length: 15 residues. The CDR3 region has the DNA TGTGCCAGCAGCTCTCTGCAGGGGGCTGGTGGTACGCAGTATTTT. Its protein product is CASSSLQGAGGTQYF.

The chain couples TRBV6-5 to TRBJ2-7; 9 bases align to TRBD1. V was pared by 8 bases and J by 4 bases, with 9 bases of the junction left unmatched. This CDR3 region has 14 residues. CDR1 and CDR2 (germline): MNHEY, SVGAGI. The CDR3 nucleotides read TGTGCCAGCCGCAGACAGGGGGTTAGATACGAGCAGTACTTC. It yields the protein CASRRQGVRYEQYF.

This clonotype was seen only a few times. The rearrangement joins TRBV28 to TRBJ1-5; D is unresolved. The CDR3 consists of 14 residues. The V gene's germline CDR1 is MDHEN and CDR2 SYDVKM. Between the trimmed V and J ends, which lost 3 bases and 3 bases, there was a span of 9 bases. The CDR3 sequence: CASSLVVANQPQHF. The CDR3 DNA reads as TGTGCCAGCAGTTTGGTAGTGGCCAATCAGCCCCAGCATTTT.

This clonotype occurred many times. The chain uses TRBV20-1 and TRBJ1-1, with D maybe TRBD1 (5 bases). The CDR3 is made up of 14 amino acids. Trimming removed 3 bases at V and 3 bases at J, with 14 bases between. Germline-derived CDR1 and CDR2 are DFQATT and SNEGSKA (reference sequence). This CDR3 is CSASSGRGDTEAFF. Written as DNA, the CDR3 is TGCAGTGCTAGTTCCGGGCGGGGGGACACTGAAGCTTTCTTT.

This clonotype has at least ten counts. The chain carries TRBV7-2 and TRBJ2-1; D remains ambiguous. The V gene lost 6 bases and the J gene lost 0 bases, with 12 bases spanning the gap. Germline CDR1 SGHTA, CDR2 FQGNSA. This CDR3 has 15 residues. In nucleotides, the CDR3 is TGTGCCAGCAGGAACCAGCCCGGCTCCTACAATGAGCAGTTCTTC. Protein: CASRNQPGSYNEQFF.

This clonotype was counted only a few times. The chain recombines TRBV20-1 with TRBJ2-7, with 10 bases fitting TRBD2. CDR3 length: 15 amino acids. CDR1 DFQATT and CDR2 SNEGSKA come from the germline V gene (reference sequence). V gave up 0 bases and J gave up 0 bases; unmatched junction bases: 2. The CDR3 sequence is CSARDTSGNSYEQYF. CDR3 DNA sequence: TGCAGTGCTAGAGACACTAGCGGGAACTCCTACGAGCAGTACTTC.

This clonotype has only a few counts. This chain connects TRBV18 to TRBJ1-1; TRBD1 aligns across 8 bases. The germline gives CDR1 KGHSH, CDR2 LQKENI. V lost 6 bases and J lost 6; bases outside the gene matches: 15. This CDR3 comprises 16 residues. The CDR3 nucleotides read TGTGCCAGCTCTCAAGGTTCCGGGCAGGGGGCCGCTGAAGCTTTCTTT. Translation: CASSQGSGQGAAEAFF.

The chain combines TRBV18 with TRBJ2-1; D is undetermined. The length of the CDR3 is 13 residues. Germline CDR1 reads KGHSH; CDR2 reads LQKENI. The V end was cut by 2 bases, the J end by 6 bases, with 8 bases between. The CDR3 DNA sequence: TGTGCCAGCTCACCAATGGACCTCAATGAGCAGTTCTTC. It specifies CASSPMDLNEQFF.

In this sample, this clonotype turned up a few times. The CDR3 nucleotides are TGCGCCAGCAGCCAAGCTAATGCAGGGCTCTCTTGGGACGGGACCGGGGAGCTGTTTTTT. This gives the protein CASSQANAGLSWDGTGELFF. The chain has TRBV4-1 and TRBJ2-2; perhaps D is TRBD1 or TRBD2 (5 bases each). Trimming shortened V by 1 base and J by 5 bases, and 26 bases separated the two germline ends. Germline CDR1 and CDR2: MGHRA and YSYEKL. CDR3 length equals 20 residues.

This clonotype was recorded at least ten times. The rearrangement joins TRBV30 to TRBJ1-2; D is uncertain. The CDR3 loop spans 13 amino acids. Germline values: CDR1 GTSNPN, CDR2 SVGIG (reference sequence). V lost 4 bases and J 4 bases, leaving 13 bases between the germline ends. CDR3 nucleotide sequence: TGTGCCTGGACGAAATATTCCCTCTATGGCTACACCTTC. It is translated as CAWTKYSLYGYTF.

In its sample, this clonotype was seen many times. The chain is built from TRBV30 and TRBJ1-2, with 9 bases that match TRBD1. Germline-derived CDR1 and CDR2 are GTSNPN and SVGIG (reference sequence). Germline trimming cut 8 bases from V and 3 bases from J; bases unmatched to any gene: 4. This CDR3 region has 12 residues. CDR3: CAAQGAYYGYTF. The CDR3, as DNA: TGTGCCGCACAGGGGGCGTACTATGGCTACACCTTC.

There are a few counts of this clonotype. CDR3 protein: CSARYGRFYNEQFF. DNA of the CDR3: TGCAGTGCTAGATACGGGAGATTCTACAATGAGCAGTTCTTC. The chain is built from TRBV20-1 and TRBJ2-1, with a weak D call TRBD2 (6 bases). The CDR3 is 14 residues long. Trimming shortened V by 2 bases and J by 3 bases, and 11 bases separated the two germline ends. Germline CDR1 reads DFQATT; CDR2 reads SNEGSKA (reference sequence).

The chain couples TRBV10-3 to TRBJ2-3, with D hard to call. The germline V gene has CDR1 ENHRY and CDR2 SYGVKD. This CDR3 contains 14 residues. Trimming left V 6 bases short and J 0 bases short, with 10 bases between. The CDR3 DNA follows: TGTGCCATCAGCCTGGGAACTAGCACAGATACGCAGTATTTT. Translated, it gives CAISLGTSTDTQYF.

On this clonotype itself: A much larger clone lies a single base off, so this may be a read error. The rearrangement links TRBV7-8 to TRBJ1-6; D gene uncertain. Trimming removed 6 bases from V and 5 bases from J, with 23 bases in between. Germline V lookup: CDR1 SGHVS, CDR2 FQNEAQ. The CDR3 runs to 18 residues. The CDR3 here is CASSSAGRPALHNSPLHF. In nucleotides, the CDR3 is TGTGCCAGCAGTTCAGCAGGCAGGCCCGCGCTTCATAATTCACCCCTCCACTTT.

The chain is built from TRBV12-3 or TRBV12-4 and TRBJ2-7; 7 bases line up with TRBD1. The V segment lost 3 bases and the J segment 6 bases; nucleotides outside the gene matches: 8. CDR3 length: 14 amino acids. The DNA of the CDR3 is TGTGCCAGCAGTTTGTTGACAGGGTTCGGCGAGCAGTACTTC. It is translated as CASSLLTGFGEQYF.

This clonotype was detected only a few times. The chain links TRBV29-1 to TRBJ1-5; D unclear. Germline loops: CDR1 SQVTM, CDR2 ANQGSEA. The CDR3 loop spans 12 amino acids. V gave up 4 bases and J gave up 7 bases, with 11 bases separating them. The CDR3 sequence: CSVGARGQPQHF. The CDR3 bases are TGCAGCGTTGGGGCAAGAGGGCAGCCCCAGCATTTT.

This clonotype came up many times. This chain joins TRBV27 and TRBJ1-2, with D possibly TRBD1 on 5 matching bases. This CDR3 is built from 13 residues. In germline, CDR1 is MNHEY, CDR2 SMNVEV (reference sequence). V dropped 2 bases and J dropped 7 bases, with 11 bases sitting between them. CDR3 bases: TGTGCCAGCAGTTTACCAGGGTTAGGTGGCTACACCTTC. This gives the protein CASSLPGLGGYTF.

This rearrangement joins TRBV5-5 to TRBJ2-7; TRBD1 aligns across 11 bases. Trimming at V came to 4 bases and at J to 3 bases, leaving 6 bases not matched to a gene. CDR1 is SGHKS, CDR2 YYEKEE, per germline (reference sequence). The CDR3 has 15 amino acids. CDR3 in amino acids: CASSNKGQGVYEQYF. The DNA for the CDR3 is TGTGCCAGCAGCAACAAGGGACAGGGGGTCTACGAGCAGTACTTC.

The chain couples TRBV2 to TRBJ2-1; no definite D call. V lost 6 bases to trimming and J lost 0 bases, with 6 bases between them. Germline loops: CDR1 SNHLY, CDR2 FYNNEI. CDR3 length equals 13 residues. CDR3 nucleotides: TGTGCCAGCAGCCGTGACTCCTACAATGAGCAGTTCTTC. Its protein is CASSRDSYNEQFF.

This clonotype was recorded many times. The chain recombines TRBV5-8 with TRBJ1-2; 8 nucleotides agree with TRBD1. The germline CDR1 and CDR2 sequences are SGHTS and YDEGEE. Trimming removed 0 bases from V and 9 bases from J; junction bases left unmatched: 10. This CDR3 has 15 residues. Here the CDR3 DNA reads TGTGCCAGCAGCTTGGTTACAGGGGGGGTTCGTAGCTACACCTTC. As protein: CASSLVTGGVRSYTF.

Here the CDR3 reads CASSLGQRQGSNTGELFF. Here the CDR3 DNA reads TGTGCCAGCAGCTTAGGACAAAGACAGGGATCGAACACCGGGGAGCTGTTTTTT. The chain is built from TRBV7-9 and TRBJ2-2; 7 nucleotides match TRBD1. V lost 1 base, J lost 0 bases, and 8 bases stayed unmatched. The CDR3 length is 18 residues. Germline V gene sequence: CDR1 SEHNR, CDR2 FQNEAQ (reference sequence).